A single count supports the clone carrying this T cell receptor (beta chain). This specimen comes from a study of control samples from healthy donors and cancer patients. The protocol was immunoSEQ multiplex PCR, while the TCRdb copy is restricted to in-frame clones and leaves out a portion. The sample lists some 67,000 clones; approximately 87% were seen once. V was clipped by 4 bases and J by 2 bases, with 16 bases between them. The CDR3 runs to 15 residues. CDR1 and CDR2 from the germline V gene are SGDLS and YYNGEE. The TCR originated in a woman between 50 and 59 years old with head and neck cancer. The chain joins TRBV9 to TRBJ2-7; weak D call: TRBD1 (6 bases). Sequencing was done on a sample of PBMCs. The CDR3 coding sequence is TGTGCCAGCAGCCCCCGGGACACCGGGGCCTACGAGCAGTACTTC. Translation: CASSPRDTGAYEQYF.